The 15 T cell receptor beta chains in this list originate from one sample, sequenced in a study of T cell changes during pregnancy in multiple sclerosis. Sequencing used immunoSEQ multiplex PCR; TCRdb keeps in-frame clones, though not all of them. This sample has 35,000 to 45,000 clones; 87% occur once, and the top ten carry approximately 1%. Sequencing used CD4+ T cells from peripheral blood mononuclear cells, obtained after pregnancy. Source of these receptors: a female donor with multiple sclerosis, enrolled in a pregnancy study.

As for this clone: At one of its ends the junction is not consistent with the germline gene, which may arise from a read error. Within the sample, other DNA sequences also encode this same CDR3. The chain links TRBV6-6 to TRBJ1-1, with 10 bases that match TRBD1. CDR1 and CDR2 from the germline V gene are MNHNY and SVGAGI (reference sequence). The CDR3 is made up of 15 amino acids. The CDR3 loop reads CASSRGQGVVTEAFF. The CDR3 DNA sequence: TGTGCTAGCAGCCGCGGACAGGGGGTGGTCACTGAAGCTTTCTTT.

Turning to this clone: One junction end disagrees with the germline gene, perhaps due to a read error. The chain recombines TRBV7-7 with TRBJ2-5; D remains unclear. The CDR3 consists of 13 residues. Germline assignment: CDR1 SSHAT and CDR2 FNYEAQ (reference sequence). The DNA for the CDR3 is TGTGCTAGCAGCCGTCGACTTGAAGAGACCCAGTACTTC. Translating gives CASSRRLEETQYF.

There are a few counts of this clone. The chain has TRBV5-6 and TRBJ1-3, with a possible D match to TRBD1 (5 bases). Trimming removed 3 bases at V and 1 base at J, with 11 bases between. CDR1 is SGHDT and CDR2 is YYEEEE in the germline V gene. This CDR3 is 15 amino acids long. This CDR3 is CASSWDWQSGNTIYF. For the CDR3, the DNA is TGTGCCAGCAGCTGGGACTGGCAATCTGGAAACACCATATATTTT.

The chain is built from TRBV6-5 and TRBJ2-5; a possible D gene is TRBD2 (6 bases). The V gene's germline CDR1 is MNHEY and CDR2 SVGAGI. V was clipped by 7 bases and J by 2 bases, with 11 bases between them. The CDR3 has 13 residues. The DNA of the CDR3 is TGTGCCAGCACGCGCGGGAATCAAGAGACCCAGTACTTC. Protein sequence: CASTRGNQETQYF.

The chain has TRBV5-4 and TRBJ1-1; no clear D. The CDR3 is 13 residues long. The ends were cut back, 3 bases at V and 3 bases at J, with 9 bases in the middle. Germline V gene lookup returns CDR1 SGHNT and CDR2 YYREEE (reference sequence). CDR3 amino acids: CASSSVSDTEAFF. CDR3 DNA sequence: TGTGCCAGCAGCTCCGTATCGGACACTGAAGCTTTCTTT.

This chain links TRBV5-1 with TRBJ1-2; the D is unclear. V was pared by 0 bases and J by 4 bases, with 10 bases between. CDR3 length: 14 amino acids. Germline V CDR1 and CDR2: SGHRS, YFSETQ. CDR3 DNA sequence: TGCGCCAGCAGCTTGGGGCCGAATTCCTATGGCTACACCTTC. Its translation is CASSLGPNSYGYTF. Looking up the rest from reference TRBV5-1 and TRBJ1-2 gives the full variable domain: KAGVTQTPRYLIKTRGQQVTLSCSPISGHRSVSWYQQTPGQGLQFLFEYFSETQRNKGNFPGRFSGRQFSNSRSEMNVSTLELGDSALYLCASSLGPNSYGYTFGSGTRLTVV.

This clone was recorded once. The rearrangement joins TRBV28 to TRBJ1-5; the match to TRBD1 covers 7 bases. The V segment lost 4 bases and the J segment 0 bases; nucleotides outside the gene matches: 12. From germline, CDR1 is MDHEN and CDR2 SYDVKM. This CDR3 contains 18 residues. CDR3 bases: TGTGCCAGCAGTTCCGGACAGGAGCCTAATTATAGCAATCAGCCCCAGCATTTT. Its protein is CASSSGQEPNYSNQPQHF. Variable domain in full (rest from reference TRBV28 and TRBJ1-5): DVKVTQSSRYLVKRTGEKVFLECVQDMDHENMFWYRQDPGLGLRLIYFSYDVKMKEKGDIPEGYSVSREKKERFSLILESASTNQTSMYLCASSSGQEPNYSNQPQHFGDGTRLSIL.

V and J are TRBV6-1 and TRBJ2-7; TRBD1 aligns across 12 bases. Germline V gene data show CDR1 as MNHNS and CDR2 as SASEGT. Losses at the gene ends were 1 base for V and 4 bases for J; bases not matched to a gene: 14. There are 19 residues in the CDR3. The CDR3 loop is CASSEVRGTGGGLFYEQYF. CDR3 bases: TGTGCCAGCAGTGAAGTGAGGGGGACAGGGGGCGGACTATTTTACGAGCAGTACTTC.

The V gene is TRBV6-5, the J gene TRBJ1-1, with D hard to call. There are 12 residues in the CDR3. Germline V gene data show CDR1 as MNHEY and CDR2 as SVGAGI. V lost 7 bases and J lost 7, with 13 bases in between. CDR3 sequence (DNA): TGTGCCAGCAAGGGAGGTTTCAATGAAGCTTTCTTT. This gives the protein CASKGGFNEAFF.

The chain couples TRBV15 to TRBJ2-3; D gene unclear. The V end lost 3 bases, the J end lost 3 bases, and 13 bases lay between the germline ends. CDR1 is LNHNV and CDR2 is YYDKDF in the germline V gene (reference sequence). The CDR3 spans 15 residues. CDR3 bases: TGTGCCACCAGCAGGCAACGAGGATTTACAGATACGCAGTATTTT. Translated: CATSRQRGFTDTQYF.

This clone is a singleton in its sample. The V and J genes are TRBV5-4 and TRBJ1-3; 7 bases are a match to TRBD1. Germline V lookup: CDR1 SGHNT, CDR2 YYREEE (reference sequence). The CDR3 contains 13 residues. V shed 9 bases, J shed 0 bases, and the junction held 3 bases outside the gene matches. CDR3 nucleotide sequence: TGTGCCATCGGACAGGACTCTGGAAACACCATATATTTT. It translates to CAIGQDSGNTIYF.

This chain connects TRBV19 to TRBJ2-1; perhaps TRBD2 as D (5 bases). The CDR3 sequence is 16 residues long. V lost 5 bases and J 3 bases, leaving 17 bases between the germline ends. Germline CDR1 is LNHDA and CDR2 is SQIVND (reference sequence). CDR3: CASSLRGGSFYNEQFF. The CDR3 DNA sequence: TGTGCCAGTAGTCTTCGTGGAGGTTCCTTCTACAATGAGCAGTTCTTC.

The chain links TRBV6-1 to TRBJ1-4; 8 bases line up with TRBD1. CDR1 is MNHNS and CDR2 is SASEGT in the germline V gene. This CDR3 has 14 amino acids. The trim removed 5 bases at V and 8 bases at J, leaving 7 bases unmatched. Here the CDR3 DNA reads TGTGCCAGCAGTCGGACAGGGTACGTGGAAAAACTGTTTTTT. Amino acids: CASSRTGYVEKLFF.

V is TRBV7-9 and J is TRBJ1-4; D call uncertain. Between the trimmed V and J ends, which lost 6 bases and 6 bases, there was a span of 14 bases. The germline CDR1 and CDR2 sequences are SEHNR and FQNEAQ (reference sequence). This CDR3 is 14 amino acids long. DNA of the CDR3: TGTGCCAGCAGACTTACAGCGGTCCATGAAAAACTGTTTTTT. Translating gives CASRLTAVHEKLFF. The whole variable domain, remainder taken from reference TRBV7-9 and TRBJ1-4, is DTGVSQNPRHKITKRGQNVTFRCDPISEHNRLYWYRQTLGQGPEFLTYFQNEAQLEKSRLLSDRFSAERPKGSFSTLEIQRTEQGDSAMYLCASRLTAVHEKLFFGSGTQLSVL.

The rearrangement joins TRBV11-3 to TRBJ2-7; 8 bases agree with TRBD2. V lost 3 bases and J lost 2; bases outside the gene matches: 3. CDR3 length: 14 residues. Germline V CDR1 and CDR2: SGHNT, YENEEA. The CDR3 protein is CASSFRGGPYEQYF. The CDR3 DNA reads TGTGCCAGCAGCTTCCGGGGGGGCCCCTACGAGCAGTACTTC.